This TCR beta chain was retrieved from a study of a mutant IDH1 vaccine in newly diagnosed glioma. Study overall: First vaccine doses came 4-6 weeks after radiotherapy alone, or with temozolomide cycles. Patients under treatment included around 60% males and 37.5% females and had a mean age of approximately 40 years. The study, taken as a whole, reports: Any relationship between pseudoprogression and changes in top peripheral T cell clonotypes seemed absent. Patients mounted vaccine-induced immune responses in approximately 93% of cases.

V lost 1 base to trimming and J lost 4 bases; unmatched junction nucleotides: 7. The length of the CDR3 is 17 residues. The germline V gene encodes CDR1 PRHDT and CDR2 FYEKMQ (reference sequence). Sequenced by immunoSEQ multiplex PCR; TCRdb stores in-frame clones only, minus some. Altogether approximately 110,000 clones are present, about 90% being singletons, with the ten largest covering roughly 0.62%. Time point specified: week 11, during vaccination. The vaccine gave 300 ug of a 20-mer mutant IDH1 peptide subcutaneously per dose. With respect to this clone: Its antigen is undetermined.

The input for sequencing was PBMCs, taken from a glioma patient whose treatment included an IDH1 peptide vaccine. This chain connects TRBV13 to TRBJ1-3; 10 bases map to TRBD1. This sequence was found in a woman in her forties or fifties with glioma. The CDR3 region is CASSLEADRGPGNTIYF. CDR3 nucleotides: TGTGCCAGCAGCTTAGAGGCCGACAGGGGGCCAGGAAACACCATATATTTT.